This T cell receptor beta chain was captured by sequencing in a study of response to subunit inactivated influenza vaccine. Findings and caveats of the study: Authors proposed each seasonal influenza vaccination draws in few new T cells.

TCRdb recomputed calls from the RT-PCR reads with MiXCR, one row per CDR3 protein. This sample yields about 800,000 distinct CDR3 sequences, of which 21% are seen a single time; about 10% belongs to the top ten. Germline V gene sequence: CDR1 LGHNA, CDR2 YNFKEQ. V dropped 4 bases and J dropped 1 base, with 8 bases sitting between them. The CDR3 contains 14 residues. This clonotype was seen a few times. What it recognizes is unknown. The TCR sequence derives from a man in his fifties or sixties who received an inactivated influenza vaccine. V is TRBV4-2 and J is TRBJ1-5; D may be TRBD1 (5 bases). The source material was PBMCs from blood, sampled around 5 days after vaccination. The DNA of the CDR3 is TGTGCCAGCAGCCGGAGGGACAGCAATCAGCCCCAGCATTTT. This gives the protein CASSRRDSNQPQHF.